This T cell receptor beta chain is drawn from a study of CD8 T cells in Susac syndrome. Notes on the study in general: Clonal expansion was not seen in any Susac syndrome CD4+ T cell repertoire. A relatively small number of individuals underwent TCR sequencing and HLA analysis.

Comments on this clonotype: Its antigen remains unknown.

This CDR3 is built from 14 residues. From germline, CDR1 is LGHDT and CDR2 YNNKEL (reference sequence). Trimming took 4 bases from V and 4 from J, leaving 11 bases between them. An amount of RNA that ranged from about 0.45 to 1 ug was reverse transcribed with random hexamers. The amplification used immunoSEQ multiplex PCR on TCR beta CDR3; it spanned 54 Vbeta and 13 Jbeta. TCRdb recomputed calls from the immunoSEQ multiplex PCR reads with MiXCR, one row per CDR3 protein. The sample includes under 200,000 distinct CDR3 sequences, 90% to 95% of them seen just once. The CD8+ and CD4+ T cells were negatively isolated, with the TEMRA cells enriched by FACS.

The sequenced sample was CD4+ T cells from PBMCs. This TCR came from a human donor with Susac syndrome. This rearrangement joins TRBV3-1 to TRBJ1-5; tentatively, D is TRBD1 (5 bases). The CDR3: CASSRDGQNQPQHF. In nucleotides, the CDR3 is TGTGCCAGCAGCCGGGACGGGCAGAATCAGCCCCAGCATTTT.